The source of this TCR beta chain is a study of lymphopenia after photon versus proton radiotherapy. Germline loops: CDR1 MNHEY, CDR2 SVGAGI. The CDR3 covers 15 residues. The germline V and J ends were trimmed by 5 bases and 3 bases, with 16 bases remaining between them. Data came from immunoSEQ multiplex PCR; TCRdb stores just in-frame clones and leaves some out. The repertoire includes more than 25,000 clones, 80% to 90% of them detected once, and roughly 19% sits in the top ten. The chain carries TRBV6-5 and TRBJ1-1; a possible D gene is TRBD1 (5 bases). The material sequenced was peripheral blood, taken from a patient treated with photon-based radiotherapy. The TCR was taken from a man in his forties or fifties with gastric cancer. CDR3 nucleotide sequence: TGTGCCAGCAGTCGCGACAGAAGAGCTGACACTGAAGCTTTCTTT. This gives the protein CASSRDRRADTEAFF.